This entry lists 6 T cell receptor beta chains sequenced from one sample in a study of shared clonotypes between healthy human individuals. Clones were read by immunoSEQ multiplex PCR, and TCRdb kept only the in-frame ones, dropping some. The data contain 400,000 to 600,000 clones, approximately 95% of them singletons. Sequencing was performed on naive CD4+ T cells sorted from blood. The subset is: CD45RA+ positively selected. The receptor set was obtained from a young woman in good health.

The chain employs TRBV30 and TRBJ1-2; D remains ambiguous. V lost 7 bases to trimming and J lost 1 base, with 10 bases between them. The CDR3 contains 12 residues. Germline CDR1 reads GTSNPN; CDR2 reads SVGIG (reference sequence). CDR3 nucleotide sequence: TGTGCCTTCTATACAGATAACTATGGCTACACCTTC. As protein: CAFYTDNYGYTF.

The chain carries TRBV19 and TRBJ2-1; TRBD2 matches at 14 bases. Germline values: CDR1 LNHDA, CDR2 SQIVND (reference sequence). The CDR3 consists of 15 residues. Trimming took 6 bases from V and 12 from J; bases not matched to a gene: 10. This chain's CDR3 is CASSGLAGGPSRQFF. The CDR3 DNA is TGTGCCAGTAGCGGACTAGCGGGAGGCCCTTCAAGGCAGTTCTTC.

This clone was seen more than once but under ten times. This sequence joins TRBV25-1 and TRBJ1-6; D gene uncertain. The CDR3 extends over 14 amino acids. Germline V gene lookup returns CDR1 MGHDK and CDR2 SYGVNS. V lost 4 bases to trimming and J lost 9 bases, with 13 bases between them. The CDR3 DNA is TGTGCCAGCAGTGGGATGAGTGGCGGTTCACCCCTCCACTTT. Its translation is CASSGMSGGSPLHF. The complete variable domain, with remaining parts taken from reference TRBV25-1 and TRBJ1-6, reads EADIYQTPRYLVIGTGKKITLECSQTMGHDKMYWYQQDPGMELHLIHYSYGVNSTEKGDLSSESTVSRIRTEHFPLTLESARPSHTSQYLCASSGMSGGSPLHFGNGTRLTVT.

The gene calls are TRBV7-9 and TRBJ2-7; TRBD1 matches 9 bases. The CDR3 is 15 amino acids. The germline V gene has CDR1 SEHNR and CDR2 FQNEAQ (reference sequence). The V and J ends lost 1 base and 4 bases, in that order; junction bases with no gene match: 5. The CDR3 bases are TGTGCCAGCAGCTTAGAACAGGGGGCCTCTTACGAGCAGTACTTC. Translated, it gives CASSLEQGASYEQYF. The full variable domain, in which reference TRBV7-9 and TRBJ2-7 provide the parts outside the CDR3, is DTGVSQNPRHKITKRGQNVTFRCDPISEHNRLYWYRQTLGQGPEFLTYFQNEAQLEKSRLLSDRFSAERPKGSFSTLEIQRTEQGDSAMYLCASSLEQGASYEQYFGPGTRLTVT.

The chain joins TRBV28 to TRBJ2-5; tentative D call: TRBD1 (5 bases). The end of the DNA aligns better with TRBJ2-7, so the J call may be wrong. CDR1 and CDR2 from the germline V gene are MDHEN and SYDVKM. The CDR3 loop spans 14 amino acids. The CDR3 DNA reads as TGTGCCAGCAGTGTTCAGGGTTTCTCCTACGAGCAGTACTTC. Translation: CASSVQGFSYEQYF.

The CDR3 bases are TGTGCCAGCTCACGGACAGGGGGCGTAAGAAATGGCTACACCTTC. Translated, it gives CASSRTGGVRNGYTF. The chain carries TRBV18 and TRBJ1-2; 11 nucleotides align to TRBD1. With V trimmed by 4 bases and J by 6 bases, 7 bases remained unmatched. Germline lookup yields CDR1 KGHSH and CDR2 LQKENI. The length of the CDR3 is 15 residues.